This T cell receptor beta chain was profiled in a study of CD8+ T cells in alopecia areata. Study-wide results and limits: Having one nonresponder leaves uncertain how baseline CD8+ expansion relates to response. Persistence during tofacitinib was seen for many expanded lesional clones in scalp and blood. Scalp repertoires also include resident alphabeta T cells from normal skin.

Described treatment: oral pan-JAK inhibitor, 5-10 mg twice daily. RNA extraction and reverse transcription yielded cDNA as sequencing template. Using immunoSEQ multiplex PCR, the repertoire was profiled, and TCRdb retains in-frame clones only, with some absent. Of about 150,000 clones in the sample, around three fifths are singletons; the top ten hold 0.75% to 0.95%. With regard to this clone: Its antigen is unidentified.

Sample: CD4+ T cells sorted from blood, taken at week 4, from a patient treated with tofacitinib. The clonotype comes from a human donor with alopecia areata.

CDR3 protein: CAQGRVSYNEQFF. The DNA for the CDR3 is TGTGCCCAGGGAAGGGTGTCCTACAATGAGCAGTTCTTC. This chain links TRBV30 with TRBJ2-1; possibly TRBD1 for D (5 bases). This CDR3 region has 13 residues. V was clipped by 8 bases and J by 1 base, with 12 bases between them. Germline V gene lookup returns CDR1 GTSNPN and CDR2 SVGIG (reference sequence).